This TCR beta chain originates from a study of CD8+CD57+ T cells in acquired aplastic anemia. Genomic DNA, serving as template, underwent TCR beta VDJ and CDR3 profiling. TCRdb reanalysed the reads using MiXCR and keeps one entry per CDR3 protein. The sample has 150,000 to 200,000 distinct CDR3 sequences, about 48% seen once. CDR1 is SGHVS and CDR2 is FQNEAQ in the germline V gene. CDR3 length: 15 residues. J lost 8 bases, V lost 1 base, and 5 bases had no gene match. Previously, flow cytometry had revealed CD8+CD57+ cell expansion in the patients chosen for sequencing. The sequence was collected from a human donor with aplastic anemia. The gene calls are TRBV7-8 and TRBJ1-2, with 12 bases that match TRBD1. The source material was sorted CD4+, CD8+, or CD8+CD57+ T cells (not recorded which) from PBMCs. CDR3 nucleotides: TGTGCCAGCAGCTTAGGGGACAGGGGGCTCTGGGGCTACACCTTC. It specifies CASSLGDRGLWGYTF.